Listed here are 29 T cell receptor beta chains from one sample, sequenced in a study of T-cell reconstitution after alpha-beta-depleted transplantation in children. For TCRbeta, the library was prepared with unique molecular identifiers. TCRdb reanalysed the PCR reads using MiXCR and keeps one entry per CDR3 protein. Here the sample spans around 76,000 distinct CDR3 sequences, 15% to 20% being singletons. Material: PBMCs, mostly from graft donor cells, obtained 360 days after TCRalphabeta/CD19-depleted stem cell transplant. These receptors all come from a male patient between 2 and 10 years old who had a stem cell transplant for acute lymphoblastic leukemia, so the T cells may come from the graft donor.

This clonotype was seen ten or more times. For the CDR3, the DNA is TGTGCCAGCAGCTTGCTCGGACAGCAGTACTTC. Its protein is CASSLLGQQYF. This chain joins TRBV7-9 and TRBJ2-7; unclear D gene. The length of the CDR3 is 11 residues. Germline V gene sequence: CDR1 SEHNR, CDR2 FQNEAQ (reference sequence). V lost 3 bases and J 8 bases, leaving 8 bases between the germline ends. The variable domain in full, with the rest retrieved from reference TRBV7-9 and TRBJ2-7, is DTGVSQNPRHKITKRGQNVTFRCDPISEHNRLYWYRQTLGQGPEFLTYFQNEAQLEKSRLLSDRFSAERPKGSFSTLEIQRTEQGDSAMYLCASSLLGQQYFGPGTRLTVT.

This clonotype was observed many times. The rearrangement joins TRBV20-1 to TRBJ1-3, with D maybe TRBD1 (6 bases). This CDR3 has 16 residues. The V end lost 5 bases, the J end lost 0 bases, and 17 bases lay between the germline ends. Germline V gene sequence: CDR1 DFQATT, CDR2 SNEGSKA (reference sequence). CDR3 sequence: CSARQHGQISGNTIYF. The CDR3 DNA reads TGCAGTGCTCGACAACATGGACAGATCTCTGGAAACACCATATATTTT.

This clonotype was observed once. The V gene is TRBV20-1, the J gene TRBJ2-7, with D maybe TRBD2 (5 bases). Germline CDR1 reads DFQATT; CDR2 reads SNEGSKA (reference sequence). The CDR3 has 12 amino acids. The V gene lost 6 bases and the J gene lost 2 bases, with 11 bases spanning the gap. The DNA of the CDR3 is TGCAGTGCGGAGGACGGGACCTACGAGCAGTACTTC. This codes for CSAEDGTYEQYF.

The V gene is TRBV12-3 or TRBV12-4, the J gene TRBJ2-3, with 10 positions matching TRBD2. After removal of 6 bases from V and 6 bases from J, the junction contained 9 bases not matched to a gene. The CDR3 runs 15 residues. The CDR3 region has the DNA TGTGCCAGCAGCGCCCCTCCGGGACTAGCGGATACGCAGTATTTT. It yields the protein CASSAPPGLADTQYF.

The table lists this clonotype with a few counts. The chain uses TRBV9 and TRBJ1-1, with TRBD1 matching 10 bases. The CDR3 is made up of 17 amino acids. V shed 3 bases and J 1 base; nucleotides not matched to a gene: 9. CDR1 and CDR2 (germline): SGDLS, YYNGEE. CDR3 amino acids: CASSARQGAGRNTEAFF. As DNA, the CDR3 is TGTGCCAGCAGCGCCCGACAGGGGGCGGGCCGGAACACTGAAGCTTTCTTT.

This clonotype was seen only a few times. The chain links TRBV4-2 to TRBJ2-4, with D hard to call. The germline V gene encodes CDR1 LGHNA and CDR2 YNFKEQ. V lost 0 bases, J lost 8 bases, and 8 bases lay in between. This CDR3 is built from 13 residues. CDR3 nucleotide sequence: TGTGCCAGCAGCCAAGAGAATTTACACATTCAGTACTTC. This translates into CASSQENLHIQYF.

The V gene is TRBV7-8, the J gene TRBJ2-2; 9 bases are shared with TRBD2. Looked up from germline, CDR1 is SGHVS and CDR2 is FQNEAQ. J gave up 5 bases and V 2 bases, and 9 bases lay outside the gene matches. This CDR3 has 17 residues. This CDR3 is CASSLRARAGGTGELFF. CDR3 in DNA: TGTGCCAGCAGCTTAAGGGCCCGGGCGGGAGGGACCGGGGAGCTGTTTTTT.

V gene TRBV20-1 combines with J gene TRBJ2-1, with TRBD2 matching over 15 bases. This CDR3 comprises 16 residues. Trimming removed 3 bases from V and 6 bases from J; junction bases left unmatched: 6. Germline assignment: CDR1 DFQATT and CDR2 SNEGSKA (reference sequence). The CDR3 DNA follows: TGCAGTGCTAGCGCACCGGGACTAGCGGGAGGCAATGAGCAGTTCTTC. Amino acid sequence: CSASAPGLAGGNEQFF.

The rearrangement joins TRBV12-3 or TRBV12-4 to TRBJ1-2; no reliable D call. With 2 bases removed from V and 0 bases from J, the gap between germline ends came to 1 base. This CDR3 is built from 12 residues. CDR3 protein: CASSLPNYGYTF. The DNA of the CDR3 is TGTGCCAGCAGTTTACCTAACTATGGCTACACCTTC.

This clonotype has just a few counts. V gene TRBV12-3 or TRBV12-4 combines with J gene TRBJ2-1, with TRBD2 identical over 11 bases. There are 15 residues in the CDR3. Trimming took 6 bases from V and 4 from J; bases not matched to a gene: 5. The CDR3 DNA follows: TGTGCCAGCAGGGGAACTAGCGGGAGTTACAATGAGCAGTTCTTC. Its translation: CASRGTSGSYNEQFF.

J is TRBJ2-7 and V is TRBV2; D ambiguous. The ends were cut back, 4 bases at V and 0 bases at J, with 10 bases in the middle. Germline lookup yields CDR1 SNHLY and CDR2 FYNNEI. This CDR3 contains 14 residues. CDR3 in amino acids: CASSVHSLSYEQYF. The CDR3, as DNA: TGTGCCAGCAGTGTTCACAGCCTCTCCTACGAGCAGTACTTC. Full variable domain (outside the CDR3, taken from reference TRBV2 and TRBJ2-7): EPEVTQTPSHQVTQMGQEVILRCVPISNHLYFYWYRQILGQKVEFLVSFYNNEISEKSEIFDDQFSVERPDGSNFTLKIRSTKLEDSAMYFCASSVHSLSYEQYFGPGTRLTVT.

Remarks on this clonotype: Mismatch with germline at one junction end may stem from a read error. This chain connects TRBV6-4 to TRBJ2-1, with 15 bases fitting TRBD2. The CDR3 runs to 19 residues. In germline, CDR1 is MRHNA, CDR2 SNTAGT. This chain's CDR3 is CTSSLVGLAGGALGNEQFF. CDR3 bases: TGTACCAGCAGTTTGGTAGGACTAGCGGGAGGGGCGCTCGGAAATGAGCAGTTCTTC.

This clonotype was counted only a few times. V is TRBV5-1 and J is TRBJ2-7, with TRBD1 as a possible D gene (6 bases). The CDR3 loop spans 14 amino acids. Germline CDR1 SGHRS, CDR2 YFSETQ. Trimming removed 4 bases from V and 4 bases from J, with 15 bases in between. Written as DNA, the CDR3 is TGCGCCAGCAGCGGATCAGGGGTTTCTTACGAGCAGTACTTC. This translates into CASSGSGVSYEQYF.

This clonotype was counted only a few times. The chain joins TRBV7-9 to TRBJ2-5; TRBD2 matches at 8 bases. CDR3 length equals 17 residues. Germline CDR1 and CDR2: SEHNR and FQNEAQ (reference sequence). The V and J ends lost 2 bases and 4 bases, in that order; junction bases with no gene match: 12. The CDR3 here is CASSLTPLREGGETQYF. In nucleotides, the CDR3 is TGTGCCAGCAGCTTAACCCCTCTACGGGAGGGAGGAGAGACCCAGTACTTC.

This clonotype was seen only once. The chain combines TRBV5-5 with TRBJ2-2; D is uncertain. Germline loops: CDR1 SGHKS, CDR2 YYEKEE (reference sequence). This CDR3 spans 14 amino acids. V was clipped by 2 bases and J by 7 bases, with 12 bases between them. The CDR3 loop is CASSFGHGCGELFF. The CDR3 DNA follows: TGTGCCAGCAGCTTTGGGCACGGCTGCGGGGAGCTGTTTTTT.

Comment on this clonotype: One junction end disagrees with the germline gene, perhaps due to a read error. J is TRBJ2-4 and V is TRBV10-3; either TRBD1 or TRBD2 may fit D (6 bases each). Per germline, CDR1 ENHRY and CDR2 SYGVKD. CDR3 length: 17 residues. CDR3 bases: TGTGCCATCAGTGAGTCGATGGGACAACTAGCCAAAATCATTCAGTACTTC. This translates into CAISESMGQLAKIIQYF.

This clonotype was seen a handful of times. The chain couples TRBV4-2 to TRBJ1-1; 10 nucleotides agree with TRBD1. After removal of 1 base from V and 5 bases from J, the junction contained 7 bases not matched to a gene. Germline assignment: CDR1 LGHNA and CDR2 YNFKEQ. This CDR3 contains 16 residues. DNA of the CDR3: TGTGCCAGCAGCCAAGGACAGGGGGCGTATAGGACTGAAGCTTTCTTT. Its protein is CASSQGQGAYRTEAFF.

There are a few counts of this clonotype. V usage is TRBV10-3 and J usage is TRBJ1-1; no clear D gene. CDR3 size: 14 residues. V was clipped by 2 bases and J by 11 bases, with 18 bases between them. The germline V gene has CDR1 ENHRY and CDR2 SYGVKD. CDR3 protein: CAISEKQDRRGAFF. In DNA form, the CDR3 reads TGTGCCATCAGTGAGAAGCAGGACCGCCGCGGCGCTTTCTTT.

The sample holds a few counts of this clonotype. CDR3 in amino acids: CASSLRDRYEQYF. DNA of the CDR3: TGCGCCAGCAGCTTGCGTGACAGGTACGAGCAGTACTTC. This rearrangement joins TRBV5-1 to TRBJ2-7, with D perhaps TRBD1 (6 bases). Trimming took 1 base from V and 4 from J, leaving 9 bases between them. The CDR3 sequence is 13 residues long. Per germline, CDR1 SGHRS and CDR2 YFSETQ.

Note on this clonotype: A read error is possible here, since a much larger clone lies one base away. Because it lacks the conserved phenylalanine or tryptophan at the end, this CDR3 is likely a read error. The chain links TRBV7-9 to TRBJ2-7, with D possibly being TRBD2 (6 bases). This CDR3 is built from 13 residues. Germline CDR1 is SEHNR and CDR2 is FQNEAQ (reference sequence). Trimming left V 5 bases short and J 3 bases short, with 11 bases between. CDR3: CASSLGLYYEQYI. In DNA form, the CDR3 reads TGTGCCAGCAGCCTGGGACTCTACTACGAGCAGTACATC.

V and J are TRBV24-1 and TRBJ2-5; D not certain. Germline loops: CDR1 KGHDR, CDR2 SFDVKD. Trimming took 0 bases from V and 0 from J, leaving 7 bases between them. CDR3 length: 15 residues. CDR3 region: CATSDLIANQETQYF. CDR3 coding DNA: TGTGCCACCAGTGATTTGATCGCGAACCAAGAGACCCAGTACTTC.

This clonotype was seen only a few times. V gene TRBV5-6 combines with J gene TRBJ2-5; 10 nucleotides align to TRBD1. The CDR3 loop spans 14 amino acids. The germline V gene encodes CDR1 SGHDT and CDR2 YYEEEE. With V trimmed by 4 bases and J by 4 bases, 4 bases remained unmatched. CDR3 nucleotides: TGTGCCAGCAGCAGACAGGGGGCGGGAGAGACCCAGTACTTC. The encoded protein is CASSRQGAGETQYF. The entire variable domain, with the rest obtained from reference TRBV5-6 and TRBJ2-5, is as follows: DAGVTQSPTHLIKTRGQQVTLRCSPKSGHDTVSWYQQALGQGPQFIFQYYEEEERQRGNFPDRFSGHQFPNYSSELNVNALLLGDSALYLCASSRQGAGETQYFGPGTRLLVL.

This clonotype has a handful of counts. The CDR3 sequence: CASSRKQTQYF. DNA for the CDR3: TGTGCCAGCAGTCGCAAGCAAACCCAGTACTTC. The rearrangement joins TRBV12-3 or TRBV12-4 to TRBJ2-5, with D hard to call. This CDR3 region has 11 residues. V gave up 5 bases and J gave up 8 bases, with 9 bases separating them.

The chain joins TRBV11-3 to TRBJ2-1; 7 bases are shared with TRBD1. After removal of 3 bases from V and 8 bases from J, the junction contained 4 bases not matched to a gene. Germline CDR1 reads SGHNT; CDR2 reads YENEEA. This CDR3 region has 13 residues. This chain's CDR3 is CASSFHRGHEQFF. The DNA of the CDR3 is TGTGCCAGCAGCTTCCACAGGGGTCATGAGCAGTTCTTC.

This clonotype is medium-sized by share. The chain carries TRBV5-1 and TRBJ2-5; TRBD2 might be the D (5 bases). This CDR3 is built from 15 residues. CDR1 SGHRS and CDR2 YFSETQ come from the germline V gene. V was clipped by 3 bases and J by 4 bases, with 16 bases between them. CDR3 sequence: CASSSQSGNPETQYF. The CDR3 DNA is TGCGCCAGCAGCTCCCAGTCCGGGAACCCAGAGACCCAGTACTTC.

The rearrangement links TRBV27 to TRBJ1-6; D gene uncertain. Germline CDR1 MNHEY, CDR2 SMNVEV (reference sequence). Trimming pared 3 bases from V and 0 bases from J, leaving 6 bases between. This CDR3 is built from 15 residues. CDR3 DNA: TGTGCCAGCAGTTTCCAGAGCTCCTATAATTCACCCCTCCACTTT. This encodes CASSFQSSYNSPLHF.

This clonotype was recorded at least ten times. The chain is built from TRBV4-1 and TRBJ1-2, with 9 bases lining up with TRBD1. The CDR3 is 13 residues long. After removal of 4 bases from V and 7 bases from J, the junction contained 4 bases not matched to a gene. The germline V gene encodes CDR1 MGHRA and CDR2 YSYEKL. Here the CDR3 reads CASSRDRDGGYTF. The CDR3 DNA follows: TGCGCCAGCAGCCGGGACAGGGATGGTGGCTACACCTTC.

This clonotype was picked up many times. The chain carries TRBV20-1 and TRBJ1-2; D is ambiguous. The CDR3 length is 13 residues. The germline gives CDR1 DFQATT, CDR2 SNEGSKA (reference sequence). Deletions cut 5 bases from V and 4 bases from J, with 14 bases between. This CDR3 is CSASSDESYGYTF. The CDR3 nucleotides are TGCAGTGCTTCATCAGATGAGAGCTATGGCTACACCTTC.

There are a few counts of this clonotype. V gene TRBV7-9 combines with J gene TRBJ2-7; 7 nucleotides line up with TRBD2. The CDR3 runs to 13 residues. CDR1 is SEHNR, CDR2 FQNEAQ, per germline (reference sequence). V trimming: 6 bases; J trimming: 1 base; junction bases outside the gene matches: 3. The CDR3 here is CASSKRGSYEQYF. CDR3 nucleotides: TGTGCCAGCAGTAAGCGGGGTTCCTACGAGCAGTACTTC.